The 10 T cell receptor beta chains below were found in one sample sequenced in a study of cytomegalovirus exposure and HLA in healthy donors. Sequencing used immunoSEQ multiplex PCR; TCRdb keeps in-frame clones, though not all of them. The sample has 97,000 or so clones; about 83% are singletons. Sample: PBMCs. All receptors come from a woman aged 25 to 39 in good health and CMV-seronegative.

This clone was picked up one time. This chain connects TRBV14 to TRBJ2-7; TRBD2 matches 13 bases. The germline gives CDR1 SGHDN, CDR2 FVKESK. This CDR3 region has 15 residues. The trim removed 1 base at V and 10 bases at J, leaving 7 bases unmatched. The CDR3 loop is CASSQGWTSGSFQYF. DNA of the CDR3: TGTGCCAGCAGCCAAGGGTGGACTAGCGGGAGCTTCCAGTACTTC.

J is TRBJ2-7 and V is TRBV5-1; perhaps TRBD2 as D (7 bases). Trimming removed 4 bases at V and 6 bases at J, with 14 bases between. CDR3 size: 13 residues. CDR1 SGHRS and CDR2 YFSETQ come from the germline V gene. Here the CDR3 DNA reads TGCGCCAGCAGCCAGAACGGGGGGCGCGAGCAGTACTTC. Its protein is CASSQNGGREQYF.

CDR3 protein: CASSFQASAGVSTGELFF. DNA for the CDR3: TGTGCCAGCAGCTTCCAGGCGAGTGCGGGAGTTAGCACCGGGGAGCTGTTTTTT. V gene TRBV7-2 combines with J gene TRBJ2-2; 7 bases are shared with TRBD2. The trim removed 3 bases at V and 4 bases at J, leaving 14 bases unmatched. Per germline, CDR1 SGHTA and CDR2 FQGNSA. CDR3 length equals 18 residues.

This CDR3 is CASSLAGQGKHEQFF. The CDR3, as DNA: TGTGCCAGCAGCTTAGCGGGACAGGGTAAACATGAGCAGTTCTTC. The chain recombines TRBV7-6 with TRBJ2-1; TRBD1 aligns across 9 bases. V was clipped by 0 bases and J by 8 bases; unmatched bases: 5. The CDR3 consists of 15 residues. Germline-derived CDR1 and CDR2 are SGHVS and FNYEAQ.

The V call is TRBV15, the J call TRBJ2-3, with TRBD2 as a possible D gene (5 bases). Germline CDR1 LNHNV, CDR2 YYDKDF (reference sequence). V was cut by 0 bases and J by 8 bases, with 15 bases left in between. The CDR3 loop spans 15 amino acids. The CDR3 sequence: CATSRDSLSGGTQYF. The CDR3 bases are TGTGCCACCAGCAGAGATAGTCTAAGCGGAGGTACGCAGTATTTT.

CDR3 bases: TGTGCCAGCAGCTTAGGGCAGGGCGCTGAAGCTTTCTTT. Protein sequence: CASSLGQGAEAFF. The chain carries TRBV7-6 and TRBJ1-1; D might be TRBD1 (5 bases). The CDR3 sequence is 13 residues long. The germline gives CDR1 SGHVS, CDR2 FNYEAQ. Trimming removed 1 base at V and 6 bases at J, with 9 bases between.

This chain links TRBV5-1 with TRBJ2-7, with D possibly TRBD2 on 5 matching bases. Trimming took off 7 bases at V and 5 bases at J, with 19 bases between the two ends. Germline CDR1 is SGHRS and CDR2 is YFSETQ. The CDR3 consists of 14 residues. CDR3 DNA: TGCGCCAGCCGCGTGGGGAGCCTGTTGGACGAGCAGTACTTC. Residues: CASRVGSLLDEQYF.

The CDR3 sequence: CASSRTGQGPISYEQYF. The CDR3 DNA follows: TGCGCCAGCAGCCGGACTGGACAGGGACCGATCTCCTACGAGCAGTACTTC. This chain uses TRBV4-1 with TRBJ2-7; 8 nucleotides match TRBD1. Germline V CDR1 and CDR2: MGHRA, YSYEKL. This CDR3 region has 17 residues. Germline trimming cut 4 bases from V and 0 bases from J; bases unmatched to any gene: 11.

The rearrangement joins TRBV10-3 to TRBJ1-2; 8 bases match TRBD1. From germline, CDR1 is ENHRY and CDR2 SYGVKD. The CDR3 is 17 amino acids. Trimming removed 10 bases from V and 0 bases from J; junction bases left unmatched: 16. The DNA for the CDR3 is TGTGCCAGTCACCCTGACTTGGGACAGGCAACTAACTATGGCTACACCTTC. It yields the protein CASHPDLGQATNYGYTF.

J is TRBJ2-1 and V is TRBV5-4; D remains ambiguous. Trimming shortened V by 1 base and J by 7 bases, and 12 bases separated the two germline ends. Germline V gives CDR1 SGHNT, CDR2 YYREEE (reference sequence). The CDR3 totals 14 residues. Here the CDR3 reads CASSLLPGRNEQFF. For the CDR3, the DNA is TGTGCCAGCAGCTTGCTCCCGGGTCGAAATGAGCAGTTCTTC.